This T cell receptor beta chain stems from a study of blood T cells in healthy people across ages. Primers used in a second PCR of roughly 7 to 12 cycles were a sample-barcoded 5' primer and a J-beta primer mix. Each sample yielded at least 3 million CDR3-containing paired-end reads. TCRdb reprocessed the 5' RACE reads with MiXCR, giving one entry per CDR3 protein. Of about 1.8 million distinct CDR3 sequences listed, roughly 49% are singletons. The CDR3 spans 15 residues. V lost 2 bases and J lost 4; bases outside the gene matches: 8. CDR1 is SGHKS, CDR2 YYEKEE, per germline (reference sequence). As regards this clonotype: The antigen is unknown.

Overall study results and limits: TCR beta diversity per million T cells fell roughly linearly with age. It was not possible, with unsorted PBMCs, to conclusively compare naive and antigen-experienced cells. The unknown donor CMV status may have confounded expanded clonotype changes.

The TCR comes from a woman between 40 and 50 years old in good health. Sequences were obtained from blood. The gene calls are TRBV5-5 and TRBJ2-5; the match to TRBD1 covers 7 bases. The CDR3 spells CASSFQTGPRETQYF. Here the CDR3 DNA reads TGTGCCAGCAGCTTCCAGACAGGGCCCCGAGAGACCCAGTACTTC.